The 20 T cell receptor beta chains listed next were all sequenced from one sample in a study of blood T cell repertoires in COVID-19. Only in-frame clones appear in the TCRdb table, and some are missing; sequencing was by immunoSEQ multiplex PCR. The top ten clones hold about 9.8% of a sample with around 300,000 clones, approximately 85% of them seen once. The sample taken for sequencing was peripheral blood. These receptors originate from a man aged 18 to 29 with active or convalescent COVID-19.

The CDR3 DNA sequence: TGTGCCAGCAGCGTAGGGACAGTCCCCACCGGGGAGCTGTTTTTT. Translating it yields CASSVGTVPTGELFF. This chain links TRBV9 with TRBJ2-2; TRBD1 is a possible D gene (6 bases). Per the germline V gene, CDR1 is SGDLS and CDR2 is YYNGEE. Trimming took 0 bases from V and 4 from J, leaving 10 bases between them. The CDR3 loop spans 15 amino acids.

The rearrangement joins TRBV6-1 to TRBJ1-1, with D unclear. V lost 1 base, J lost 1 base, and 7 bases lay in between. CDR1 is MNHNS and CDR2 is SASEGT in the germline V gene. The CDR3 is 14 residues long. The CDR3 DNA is TGTGCCAGCAGTGAAGAACGCAGGAACACTGAAGCTTTCTTT. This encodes CASSEERRNTEAFF.

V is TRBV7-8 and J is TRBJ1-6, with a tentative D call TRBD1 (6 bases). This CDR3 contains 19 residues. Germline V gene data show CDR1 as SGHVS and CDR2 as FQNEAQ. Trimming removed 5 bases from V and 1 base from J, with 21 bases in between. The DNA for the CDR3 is TGTGCCAGCAGCCTTGACAGGACCAAGGGCAGTTCCTATAATTCACCCCTCCACTTT. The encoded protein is CASSLDRTKGSSYNSPLHF.

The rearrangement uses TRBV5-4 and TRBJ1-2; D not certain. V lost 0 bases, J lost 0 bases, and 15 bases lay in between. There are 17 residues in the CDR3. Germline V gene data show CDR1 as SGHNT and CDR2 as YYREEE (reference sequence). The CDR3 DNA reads TGTGCCAGCAGCTTGGTACTTCTAAAAGAGACTAACTATGGCTACACCTTC. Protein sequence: CASSLVLLKETNYGYTF.

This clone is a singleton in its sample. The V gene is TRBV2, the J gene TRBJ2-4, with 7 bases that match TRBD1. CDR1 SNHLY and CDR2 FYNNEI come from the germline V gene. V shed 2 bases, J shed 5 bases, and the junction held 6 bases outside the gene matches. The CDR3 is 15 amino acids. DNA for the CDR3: TGTGCCAGCAGTGAACCACGAGGGGGCCAAAACATTCAGTACTTC. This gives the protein CASSEPRGGQNIQYF. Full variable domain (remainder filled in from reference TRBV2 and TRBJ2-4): EPEVTQTPSHQVTQMGQEVILRCVPISNHLYFYWYRQILGQKVEFLVSFYNNEISEKSEIFDDQFSVERPDGSNFTLKIRSTKLEDSAMYFCASSEPRGGQNIQYFGAGTRLSVL.

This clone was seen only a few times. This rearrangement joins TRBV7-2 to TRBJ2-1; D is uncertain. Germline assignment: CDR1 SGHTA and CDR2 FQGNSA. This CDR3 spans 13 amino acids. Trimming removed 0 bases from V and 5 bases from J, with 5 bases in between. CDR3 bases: TGTGCCAGCAGCTTAGCGCGTCACAATGAGCAGTTCTTC. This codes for CASSLARHNEQFF.

CDR3 loop: CASSTGQALVNEQFF. The CDR3, as DNA: TGTGCCAGCAGTACTGGACAGGCCCTCGTCAATGAGCAGTTCTTC. The chain is built from TRBV27 and TRBJ2-1, with TRBD1 matching over 7 bases. Germline V CDR1 and CDR2: MNHEY, SMNVEV (reference sequence). V was pared by 5 bases and J by 6 bases, with 10 bases of the junction left unmatched. The length of the CDR3 is 15 residues.

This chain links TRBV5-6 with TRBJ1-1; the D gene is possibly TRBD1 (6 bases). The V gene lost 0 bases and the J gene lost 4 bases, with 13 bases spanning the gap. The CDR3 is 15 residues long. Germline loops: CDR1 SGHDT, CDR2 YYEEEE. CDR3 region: CASSLAGGGGTEAFF. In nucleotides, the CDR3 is TGTGCCAGCAGCTTGGCGGGGGGAGGGGGCACTGAAGCTTTCTTT. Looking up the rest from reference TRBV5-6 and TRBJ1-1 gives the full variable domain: DAGVTQSPTHLIKTRGQQVTLRCSPKSGHDTVSWYQQALGQGPQFIFQYYEEEERQRGNFPDRFSGHQFPNYSSELNVNALLLGDSALYLCASSLAGGGGTEAFFGQGTRLTVV.

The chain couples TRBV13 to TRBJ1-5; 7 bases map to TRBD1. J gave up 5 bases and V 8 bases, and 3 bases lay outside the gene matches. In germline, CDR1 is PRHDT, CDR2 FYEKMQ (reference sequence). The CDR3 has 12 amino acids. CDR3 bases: TGTGCCAGCTCCACAGGGGATCAGCCCCAGCATTTT. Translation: CASSTGDQPQHF.

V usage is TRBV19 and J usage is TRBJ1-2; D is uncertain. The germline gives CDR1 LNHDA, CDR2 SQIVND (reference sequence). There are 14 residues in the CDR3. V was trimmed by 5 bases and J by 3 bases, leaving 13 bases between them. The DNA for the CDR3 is TGTGCCAGTAGTCACCCGGGAGACTACTATGGCTACACCTTC. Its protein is CASSHPGDYYGYTF.

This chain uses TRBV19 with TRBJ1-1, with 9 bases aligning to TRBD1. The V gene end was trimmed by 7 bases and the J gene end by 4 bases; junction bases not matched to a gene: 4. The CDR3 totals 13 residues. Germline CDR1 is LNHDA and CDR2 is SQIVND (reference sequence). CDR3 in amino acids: CASTSTGGTEAFF. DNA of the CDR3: TGTGCCAGTACCTCGACAGGGGGCACTGAAGCTTTCTTT.

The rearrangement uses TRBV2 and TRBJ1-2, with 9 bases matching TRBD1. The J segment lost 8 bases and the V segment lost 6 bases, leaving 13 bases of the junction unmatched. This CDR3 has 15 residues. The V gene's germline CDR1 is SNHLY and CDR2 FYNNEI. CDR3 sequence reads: CASRRDRAILSGYTF. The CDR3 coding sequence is TGTGCCAGCAGGAGGGACAGGGCAATTTTGTCGGGCTACACCTTC.

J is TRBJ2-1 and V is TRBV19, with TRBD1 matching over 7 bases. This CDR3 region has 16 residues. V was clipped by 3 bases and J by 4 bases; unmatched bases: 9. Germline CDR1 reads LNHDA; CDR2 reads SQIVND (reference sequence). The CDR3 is CASSINRGPKYNEQFF. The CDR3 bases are TGTGCCAGTAGTATTAACAGGGGACCTAAGTACAATGAGCAGTTCTTC. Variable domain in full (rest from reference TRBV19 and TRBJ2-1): DGGITQSPKYLFRKEGQNVTLSCEQNLNHDAMYWYRQDPGQGLRLIYYSQIVNDFQKGDIAEGYSVSREKKESFPLTVTSAQKNPTAFYLCASSINRGPKYNEQFFGPGTRLTVL.

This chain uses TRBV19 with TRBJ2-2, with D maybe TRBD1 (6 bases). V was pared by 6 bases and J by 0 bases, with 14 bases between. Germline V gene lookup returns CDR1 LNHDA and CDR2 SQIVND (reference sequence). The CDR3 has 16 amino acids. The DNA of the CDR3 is TGTGCCAGTAGCCCTTATGGACAGTCGAACACCGGGGAGCTGTTTTTT. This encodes CASSPYGQSNTGELFF. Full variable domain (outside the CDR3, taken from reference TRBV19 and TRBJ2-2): DGGITQSPKYLFRKEGQNVTLSCEQNLNHDAMYWYRQDPGQGLRLIYYSQIVNDFQKGDIAEGYSVSREKKESFPLTVTSAQKNPTAFYLCASSPYGQSNTGELFFGEGSRLTVL.

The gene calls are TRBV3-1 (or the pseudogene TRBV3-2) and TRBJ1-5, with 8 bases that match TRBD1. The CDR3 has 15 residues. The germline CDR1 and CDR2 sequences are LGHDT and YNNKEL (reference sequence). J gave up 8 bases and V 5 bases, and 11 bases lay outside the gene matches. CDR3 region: CASSNGMTGVEPQHF. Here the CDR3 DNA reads TGTGCCAGCAGCAATGGGATGACAGGGGTGGAGCCCCAGCATTTT.

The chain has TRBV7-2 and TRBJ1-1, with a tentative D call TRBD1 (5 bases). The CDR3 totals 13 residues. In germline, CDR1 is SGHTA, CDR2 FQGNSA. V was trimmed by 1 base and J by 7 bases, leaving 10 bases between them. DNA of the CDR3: TGTGCCAGCAGCTTAGGTAGGGGAATTGAAGCTTTCTTT. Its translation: CASSLGRGIEAFF. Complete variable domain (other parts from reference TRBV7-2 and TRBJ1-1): GAGVSQSPSNKVTEKGKDVELRCDPISGHTALYWYRQSLGQGLEFLIYFQGNSAPDKSGLPSDRFSAERTGGSVSTLTIQRTQQEDSAVYLCASSLGRGIEAFFGQGTRLTVV.

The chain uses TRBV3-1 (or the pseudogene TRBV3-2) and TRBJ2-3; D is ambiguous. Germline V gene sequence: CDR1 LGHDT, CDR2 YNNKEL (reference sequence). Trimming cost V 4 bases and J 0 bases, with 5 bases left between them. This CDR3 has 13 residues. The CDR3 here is CASSPFSTDTQYF. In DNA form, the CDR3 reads TGTGCCAGCAGCCCTTTTAGCACAGATACGCAGTATTTT.

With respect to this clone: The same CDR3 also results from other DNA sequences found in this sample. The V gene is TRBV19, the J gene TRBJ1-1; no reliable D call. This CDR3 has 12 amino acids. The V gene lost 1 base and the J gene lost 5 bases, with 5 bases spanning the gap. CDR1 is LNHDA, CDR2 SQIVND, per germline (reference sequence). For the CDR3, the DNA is TGTGCCAGTAGTATAGGCAGGACTGAAGCTTTCTTT. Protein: CASSIGRTEAFF.

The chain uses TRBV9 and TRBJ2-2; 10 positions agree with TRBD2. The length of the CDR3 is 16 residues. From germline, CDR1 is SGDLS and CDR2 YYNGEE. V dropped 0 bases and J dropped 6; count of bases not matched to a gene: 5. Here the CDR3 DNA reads TGTGCCAGCAGCGTAGAAGAGCGGGGGGGCTCCGGGGAGCTGTTTTTT. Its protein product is CASSVEERGGSGELFF.

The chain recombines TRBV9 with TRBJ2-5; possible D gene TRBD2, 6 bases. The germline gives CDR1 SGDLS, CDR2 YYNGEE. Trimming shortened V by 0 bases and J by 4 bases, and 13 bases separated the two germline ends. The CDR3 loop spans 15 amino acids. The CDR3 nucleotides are TGTGCCAGCAGCGTAGGTGGCGGGGCGGGAGAGACCCAGTACTTC. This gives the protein CASSVGGGAGETQYF.